These 17 T cell receptor beta chains originate from one sample sequenced in a study of graft-versus-host responses after intestinal transplantation. TCRdb's copy holds only in-frame clones and misses some; the assay was immunoSEQ multiplex PCR. The data contain about 4,300 clones, around 77% of them seen just once; the ten biggest clones take up approximately 6.6%. Intraepithelial and lamina propria lymphocytes were isolated from graft specimens. The material sequenced was ileum tissue, taken 9 days after transplant. These TCRs come from a human patient who received an intestinal transplant, so some T cells may come from the graft donor.

V gene TRBV11-1 combines with J gene TRBJ2-3; D gene uncertain. The V gene lost 1 base and the J gene lost 6 bases, with 8 bases spanning the gap. The CDR3 totals 13 residues. CDR1 is SGHAT, CDR2 FQDESV, per germline (reference sequence). CDR3 in DNA: TGTGCCAGCAGCTTAGATATACGGGATACGCAGTATTTT. Its translation: CASSLDIRDTQYF.

This clone showed up just a few times. The chain recombines TRBV13 with TRBJ1-1; D unclear. This CDR3 region has 12 residues. The germline V and J ends were trimmed by 5 bases and 10 bases, with 14 bases remaining between them. In germline, CDR1 is PRHDT, CDR2 FYEKMQ (reference sequence). The CDR3 DNA reads as TGTGCCAGCAGCCCCGGCCCCGGCGGAGCTTTCTTT. It is translated as CASSPGPGGAFF. The entire variable domain, with the rest obtained from reference TRBV13 and TRBJ1-1, is as follows: AAGVIQSPRHLIKEKRETATLKCYPIPRHDTVYWYQQGPGQDPQFLISFYEKMQSDKGSIPDRFSAQQFSDYHSELNMSSLELGDSALYFCASSPGPGGAFFGQGTRLTVV.

V and J are TRBV1 and TRBJ2-4; TRBD2 is the table's D call, not checked against the DNA. TRBV1 is a pseudogene locus. The CDR3 extends over 14 amino acids. The CDR3 is CTSSQGLAKNIQYF. Written as DNA, the CDR3 is TGCACCAGCAGCCAGGGACTAGCGAAAAACATTCAGTACTTC.

This clone was seen once. This sequence joins TRBV5-1 and TRBJ1-1; D gene uncertain. There are 13 residues in the CDR3. V lost 0 bases and J lost 0, with 3 bases in between. Germline V lookup: CDR1 SGHRS, CDR2 YFSETQ. This chain's CDR3 is CASSLGLNTEAFF. The CDR3 DNA sequence: TGCGCCAGCAGCTTGGGGTTGAACACTGAAGCTTTCTTT.

The CDR3 bases are TGTGCCAGTAAAGAGGGACAGGTTCTTAGCAATCAGCCCCAGCATTTT. Translated: CASKEGQVLSNQPQHF. This chain uses TRBV19 with TRBJ1-5; 8 bases fit TRBD1. CDR1 and CDR2 (germline): LNHDA, SQIVND (reference sequence). This CDR3 is built from 16 residues. J lost 0 bases, V lost 7 bases, and 8 bases had no gene match.

V is TRBV9 and J is TRBJ1-2; the match to TRBD1 covers 10 bases. Germline trimming cut 1 base from V and 8 bases from J; bases unmatched to any gene: 8. Germline lookup yields CDR1 SGDLS and CDR2 YYNGEE. CDR3 size: 15 residues. CDR3 sequence: CASSVPRQGARGYTF. CDR3 sequence (DNA): TGTGCCAGCAGCGTACCGAGACAGGGGGCTAGGGGCTACACCTTC.

V usage is TRBV6-1 and J usage is TRBJ1-6, with TRBD1 as a possible D gene (5 bases). Trimming shortened V by 1 base and J by 5 bases, and 9 bases separated the two germline ends. Germline V gene lookup returns CDR1 MNHNS and CDR2 SASEGT. This CDR3 contains 15 residues. CDR3 loop: CASSEGAGDNSPLHF. Here the CDR3 DNA reads TGTGCCAGCAGTGAAGGGGCGGGGGATAATTCACCCCTCCACTTT.

The chain carries TRBV5-6 and TRBJ1-5, with TRBD1 matching 11 bases. The germline V gene encodes CDR1 SGHDT and CDR2 YYEEEE. J was trimmed by 6 bases and V by 0 bases; bases with no gene match: 2. The CDR3 runs to 15 residues. The CDR3 is CASSLGTGGIQPQHF. The DNA for the CDR3 is TGTGCCAGCAGCTTGGGGACAGGGGGCATTCAGCCCCAGCATTTT.

V is TRBV28 and J is TRBJ2-5, with 15 positions matching TRBD2. The end of the DNA is better explained by TRBJ2-7, so the J call may be wrong. The CDR3 has 18 amino acids. Germline CDR1 reads MDHEN; CDR2 reads SYDVKM. This chain's CDR3 is CASSPNWLGTSGRLEQYF. The CDR3 DNA reads TGTGCCAGCAGTCCCAACTGGCTTGGGACTAGCGGGAGGCTCGAGCAGTACTTC.

The chain combines TRBV25-1 with TRBJ1-2; no firm D call. Germline assignment: CDR1 MGHDK and CDR2 SYGVNS. V dropped 3 bases and J dropped 8 bases, with 13 bases sitting between them. The CDR3 spans 13 residues. CDR3 sequence reads: CASSDPRGRGYTF. The CDR3 DNA sequence: TGTGCCAGCAGTGATCCCCGGGGTCGGGGCTACACCTTC.

Written as DNA, the CDR3 is TGTGCCTGGAGTGGAGCGGGGGGGCGCAATGAGCAGTTCTTC. This codes for CAWSGAGGRNEQFF. V gene TRBV30 combines with J gene TRBJ2-1, with 10 bases that match TRBD2. Germline-derived CDR1 and CDR2 are GTSNPN and SVGIG (reference sequence). This CDR3 has 14 residues. With V trimmed by 1 base and J by 6 bases, 3 bases remained unmatched.

The CDR3, as DNA: TGCGCCAGCAATAGCGGGAGGGGCACAGATACGCAGTATTTT. This translates into CASNSGRGTDTQYF. V usage is TRBV10-2 and J usage is TRBJ2-3; 11 positions match TRBD2. The germline CDR1 and CDR2 sequences are WSHSY and SAAADI. V shed 7 bases, J shed 1 base, and the junction held 1 base outside the gene matches. The CDR3 sequence is 14 residues long.

The J gene is TRBJ1-1, the V gene TRBV6-5, with D possibly being TRBD1 (5 bases). The CDR3 loop spans 15 amino acids. Germline V gives CDR1 MNHEY, CDR2 SVGAGI. The V and J ends lost 0 bases and 0 bases respectively, with 8 bases between them. The CDR3 DNA follows: TGTGCCAGCAGTTACTCAGGACAACTGAACACTGAAGCTTTCTTT. It encodes CASSYSGQLNTEAFF.

The gene calls are TRBV7-8 and TRBJ1-6; possibly TRBD1 for D (5 bases). From germline, CDR1 is SGHVS and CDR2 FQNEAQ. This CDR3 is built from 18 residues. Between the trimmed V and J ends, which lost 1 base and 0 bases, there was a span of 13 bases. The CDR3 DNA reads TGTGCCAGCAGCTTAGTTTGGGGGGGGAGCTCCTATAATTCACCCCTCCACTTT. Protein: CASSLVWGGSSYNSPLHF.

The chain links TRBV6-1 to TRBJ1-6, with TRBD1 matching over 8 bases. V shed 4 bases, J shed 7 bases, and the junction held 0 bases outside the gene matches. The CDR3 has 13 residues. CDR1 and CDR2 from the germline V gene are MNHNS and SASEGT. CDR3 DNA sequence: TGTGCCAGCAGTGGGACAGGGAATTCACCCCTCCACTTT. Amino acids: CASSGTGNSPLHF.

The chain carries TRBV25-1 and TRBJ2-1, with TRBD2 matching over 13 bases. CDR3 length: 16 amino acids. The germline V gene has CDR1 MGHDK and CDR2 SYGVNS. The ends lost 5 bases at V and 4 bases at J; junction bases unmatched: 5. CDR3 protein: CASSQLLAGGYNEQFF. CDR3 nucleotides: TGTGCCAGCAGTCAACTACTAGCGGGAGGGTACAATGAGCAGTTCTTC.

The chain joins TRBV7-8 to TRBJ2-3, with 9 positions matching TRBD2. The CDR3 spans 17 residues. The V and J ends lost 3 bases and 2 bases, in that order; junction bases with no gene match: 9. From germline, CDR1 is SGHVS and CDR2 FQNEAQ. In nucleotides, the CDR3 is TGTGCCAGCAGCTTCCTGATTAGCGGGAGAAACACAGATACGCAGTATTTT. It specifies CASSFLISGRNTDTQYF.